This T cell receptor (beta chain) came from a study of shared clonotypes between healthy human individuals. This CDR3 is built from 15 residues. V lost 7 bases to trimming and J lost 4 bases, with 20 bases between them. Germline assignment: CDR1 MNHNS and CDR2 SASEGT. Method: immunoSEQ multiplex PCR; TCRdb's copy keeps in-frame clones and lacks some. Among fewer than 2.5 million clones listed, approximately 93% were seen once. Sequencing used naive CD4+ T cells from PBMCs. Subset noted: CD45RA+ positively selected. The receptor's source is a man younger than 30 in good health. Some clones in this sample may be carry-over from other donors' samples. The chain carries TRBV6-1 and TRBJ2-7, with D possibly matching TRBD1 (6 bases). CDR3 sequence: CASIPAGTWEYEQYF. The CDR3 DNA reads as TGTGCCAGCATCCCAGCCGGGACATGGGAATACGAGCAGTACTTC.